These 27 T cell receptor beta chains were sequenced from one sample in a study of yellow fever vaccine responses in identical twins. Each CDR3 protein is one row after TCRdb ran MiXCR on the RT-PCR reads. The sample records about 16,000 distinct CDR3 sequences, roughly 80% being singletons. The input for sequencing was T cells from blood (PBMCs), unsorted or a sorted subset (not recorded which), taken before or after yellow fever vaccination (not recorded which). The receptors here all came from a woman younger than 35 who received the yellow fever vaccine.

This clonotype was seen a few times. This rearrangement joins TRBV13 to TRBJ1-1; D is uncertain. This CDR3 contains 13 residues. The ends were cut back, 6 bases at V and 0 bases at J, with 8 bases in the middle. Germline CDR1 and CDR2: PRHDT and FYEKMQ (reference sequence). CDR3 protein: CASRLGLNTEAFF. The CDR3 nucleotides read TGTGCCAGCAGGTTGGGCTTGAACACTGAAGCTTTCTTT.

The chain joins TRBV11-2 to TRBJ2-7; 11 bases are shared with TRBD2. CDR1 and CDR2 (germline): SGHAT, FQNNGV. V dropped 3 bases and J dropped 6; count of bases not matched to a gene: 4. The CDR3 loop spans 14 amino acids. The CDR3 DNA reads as TGTGCCAGCAGCTTGACTAGCGGGATGAGCGAGCAGTACTTC. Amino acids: CASSLTSGMSEQYF.

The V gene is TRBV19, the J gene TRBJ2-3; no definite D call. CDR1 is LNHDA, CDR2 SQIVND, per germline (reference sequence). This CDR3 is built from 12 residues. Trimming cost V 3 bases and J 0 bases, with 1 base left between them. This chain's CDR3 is CASSISTDTQYF. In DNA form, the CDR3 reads TGTGCCAGTAGTATCAGCACAGATACGCAGTATTTT. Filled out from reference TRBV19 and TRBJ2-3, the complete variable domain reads DGGITQSPKYLFRKEGQNVTLSCEQNLNHDAMYWYRQDPGQGLRLIYYSQIVNDFQKGDIAEGYSVSREKKESFPLTVTSAQKNPTAFYLCASSISTDTQYFGPGTRLTVL.

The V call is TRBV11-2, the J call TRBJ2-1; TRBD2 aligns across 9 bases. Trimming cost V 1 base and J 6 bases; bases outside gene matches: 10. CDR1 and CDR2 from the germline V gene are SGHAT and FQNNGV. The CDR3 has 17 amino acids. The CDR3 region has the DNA TGTGCCAGCAGCTTAGTTTGGGGGGCGGGGGGGCTCAATGAGCAGTTCTTC. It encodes CASSLVWGAGGLNEQFF.

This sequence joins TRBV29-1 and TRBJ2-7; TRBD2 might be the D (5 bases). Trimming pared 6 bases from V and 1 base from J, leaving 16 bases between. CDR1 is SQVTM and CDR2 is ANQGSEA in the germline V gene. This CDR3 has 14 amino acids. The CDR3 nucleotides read TGCAGCGTAGTACCACAGCGGCAGTCCTACGAGCAGTACTTC. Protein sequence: CSVVPQRQSYEQYF.

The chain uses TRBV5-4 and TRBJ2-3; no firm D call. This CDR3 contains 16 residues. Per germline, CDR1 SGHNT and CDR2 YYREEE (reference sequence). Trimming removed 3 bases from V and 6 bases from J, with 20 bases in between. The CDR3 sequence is CASSSSPGRSGDTQYF. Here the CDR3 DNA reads TGTGCCAGCAGCTCGTCGCCGGGCCGGTCTGGGGATACGCAGTATTTT.

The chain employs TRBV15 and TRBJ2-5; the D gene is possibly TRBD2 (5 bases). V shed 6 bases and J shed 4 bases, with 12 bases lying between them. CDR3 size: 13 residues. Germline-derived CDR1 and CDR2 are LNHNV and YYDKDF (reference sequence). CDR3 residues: CATSRPGRETQYF. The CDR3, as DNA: TGTGCCACCAGTCGCCCGGGGAGAGAGACCCAGTACTTC.

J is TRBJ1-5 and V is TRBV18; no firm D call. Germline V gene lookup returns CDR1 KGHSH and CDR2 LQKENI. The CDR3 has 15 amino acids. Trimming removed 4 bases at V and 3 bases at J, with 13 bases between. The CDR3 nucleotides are TGTGCCAGCTCACTACTACAAGGATCCAATCAGCCCCAGCATTTT. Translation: CASSLLQGSNQPQHF. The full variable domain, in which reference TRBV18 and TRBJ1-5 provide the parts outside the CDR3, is NAGVMQNPRHLVRRRGQEARLRCSPMKGHSHVYWYRQLPEEGLKFMVYLQKENIIDESGMPKERFSAEFPKEGPSILRIQQVVRGDSAAYFCASSLLQGSNQPQHFGDGTRLSIL.

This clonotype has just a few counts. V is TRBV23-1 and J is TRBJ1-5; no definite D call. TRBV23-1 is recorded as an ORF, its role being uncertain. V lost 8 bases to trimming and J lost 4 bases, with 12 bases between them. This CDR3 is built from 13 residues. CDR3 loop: CASPRGTNQPQHF. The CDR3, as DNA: TGCGCCAGCCCTCGGGGTACTAATCAGCCCCAGCATTTT.

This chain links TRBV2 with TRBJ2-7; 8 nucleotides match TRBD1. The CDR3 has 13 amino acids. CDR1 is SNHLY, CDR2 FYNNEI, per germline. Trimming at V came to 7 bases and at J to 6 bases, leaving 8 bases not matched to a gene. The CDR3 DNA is TGTGCCAGCAAGGAAGACAGGGGTTTCGAGCAGTACTTC. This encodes CASKEDRGFEQYF.

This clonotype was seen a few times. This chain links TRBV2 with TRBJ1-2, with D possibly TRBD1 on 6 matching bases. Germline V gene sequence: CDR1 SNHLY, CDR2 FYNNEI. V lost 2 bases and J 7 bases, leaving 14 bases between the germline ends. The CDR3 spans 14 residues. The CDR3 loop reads CASSERIGGSGYTF. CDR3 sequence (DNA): TGTGCCAGCAGTGAACGGATAGGGGGATCTGGCTACACCTTC.

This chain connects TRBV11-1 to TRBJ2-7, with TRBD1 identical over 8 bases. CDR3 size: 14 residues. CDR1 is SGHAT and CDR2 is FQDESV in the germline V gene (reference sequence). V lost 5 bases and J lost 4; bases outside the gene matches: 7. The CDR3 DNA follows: TGTGCCAGCAGCCAGACAGGGGAGTCTTACGAGCAGTACTTC. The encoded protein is CASSQTGESYEQYF.

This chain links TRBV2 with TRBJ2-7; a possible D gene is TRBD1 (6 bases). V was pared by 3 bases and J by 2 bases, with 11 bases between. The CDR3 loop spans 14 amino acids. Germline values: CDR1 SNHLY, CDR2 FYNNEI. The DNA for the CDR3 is TGTGCCAGCAGTGATCTGGGGGCGACCTACGAGCAGTACTTC. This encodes CASSDLGATYEQYF.

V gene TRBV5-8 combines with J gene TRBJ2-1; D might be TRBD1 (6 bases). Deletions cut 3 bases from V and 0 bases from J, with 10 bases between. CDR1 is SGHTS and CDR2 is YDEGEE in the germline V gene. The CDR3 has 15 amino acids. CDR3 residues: CASSYDRSSYNEQFF. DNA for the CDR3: TGTGCCAGCAGCTATGACAGGAGCTCCTACAATGAGCAGTTCTTC.

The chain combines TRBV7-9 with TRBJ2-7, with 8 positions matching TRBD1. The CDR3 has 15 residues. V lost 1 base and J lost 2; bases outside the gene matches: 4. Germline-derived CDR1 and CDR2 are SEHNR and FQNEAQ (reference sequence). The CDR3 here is CASSLGGQGTYEQYF. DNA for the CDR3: TGTGCCAGCAGCTTAGGTGGACAGGGCACCTACGAGCAGTACTTC.

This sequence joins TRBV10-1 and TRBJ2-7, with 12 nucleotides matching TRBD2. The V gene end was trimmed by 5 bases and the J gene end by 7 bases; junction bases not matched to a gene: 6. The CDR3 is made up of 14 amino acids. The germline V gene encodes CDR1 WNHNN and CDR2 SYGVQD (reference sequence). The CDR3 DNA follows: TGCGCCAGCAGTCCCGAAGGGACTAGCGGGGAGCAGTACTTC. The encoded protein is CASSPEGTSGEQYF.

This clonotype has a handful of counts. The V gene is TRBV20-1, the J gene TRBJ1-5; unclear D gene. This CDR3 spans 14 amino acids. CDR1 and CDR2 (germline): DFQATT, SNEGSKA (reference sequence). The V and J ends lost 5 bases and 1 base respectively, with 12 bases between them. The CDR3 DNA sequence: TGCAGTGCTCCTCCGGGAGAAAGCAATCAGCCCCAGCATTTT. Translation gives CSAPPGESNQPQHF.

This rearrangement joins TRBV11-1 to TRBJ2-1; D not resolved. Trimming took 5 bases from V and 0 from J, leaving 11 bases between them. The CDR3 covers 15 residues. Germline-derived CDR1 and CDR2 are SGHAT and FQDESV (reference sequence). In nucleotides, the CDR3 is TGTGCCAGCAGCCCCAGGAGCAGCTCCTACAATGAGCAGTTCTTC. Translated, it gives CASSPRSSSYNEQFF.

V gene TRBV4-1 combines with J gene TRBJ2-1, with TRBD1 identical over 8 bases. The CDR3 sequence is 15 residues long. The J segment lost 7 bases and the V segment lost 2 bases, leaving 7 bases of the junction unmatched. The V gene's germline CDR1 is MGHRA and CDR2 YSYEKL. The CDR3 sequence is CASSQTGGRYNEQFF. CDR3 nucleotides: TGCGCCAGCAGCCAAACAGGGGGGCGTTATAATGAGCAGTTCTTC.

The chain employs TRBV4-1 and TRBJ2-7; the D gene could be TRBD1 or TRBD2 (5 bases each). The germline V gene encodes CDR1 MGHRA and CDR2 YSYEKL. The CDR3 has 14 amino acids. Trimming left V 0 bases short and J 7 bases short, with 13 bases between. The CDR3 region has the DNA TGCGCCAGCAGCCAAGAGATGGGGGTGCGTGAGCAGTACTTC. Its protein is CASSQEMGVREQYF.

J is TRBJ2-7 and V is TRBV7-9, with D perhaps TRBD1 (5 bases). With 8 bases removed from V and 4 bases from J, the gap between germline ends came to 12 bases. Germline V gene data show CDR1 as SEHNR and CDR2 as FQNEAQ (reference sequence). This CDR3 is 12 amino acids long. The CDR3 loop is CASEQAPYEQYF. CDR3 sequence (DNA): TGTGCCAGCGAACAGGCTCCTTACGAGCAGTACTTC.

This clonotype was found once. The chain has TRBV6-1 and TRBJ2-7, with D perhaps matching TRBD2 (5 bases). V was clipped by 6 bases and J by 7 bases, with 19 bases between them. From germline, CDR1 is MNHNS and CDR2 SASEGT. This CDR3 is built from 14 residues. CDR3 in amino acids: CASSLSVEVREQYF. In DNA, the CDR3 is TGTGCCAGCAGCCTTAGCGTTGAAGTTCGGGAGCAGTACTTC.

In nucleotides, the CDR3 is TGTGCCAGCAGTTTCGACCCACGACGAACAGATACGCAGTATTTT. This sequence encodes CASSFDPRRTDTQYF. This sequence joins TRBV2 and TRBJ2-3; unclear D gene. The V gene lost 5 bases and the J gene lost 3 bases, with 15 bases spanning the gap. Germline CDR1 SNHLY, CDR2 FYNNEI. The CDR3 is 15 amino acids.

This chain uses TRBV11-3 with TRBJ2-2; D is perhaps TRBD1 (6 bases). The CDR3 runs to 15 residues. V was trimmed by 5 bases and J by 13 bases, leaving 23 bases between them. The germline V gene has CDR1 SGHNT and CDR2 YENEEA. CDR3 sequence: CASSLSPGTTIGLFF. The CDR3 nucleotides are TGTGCCAGCAGCCTCAGTCCCGGGACAACGATCGGGCTGTTTTTT.

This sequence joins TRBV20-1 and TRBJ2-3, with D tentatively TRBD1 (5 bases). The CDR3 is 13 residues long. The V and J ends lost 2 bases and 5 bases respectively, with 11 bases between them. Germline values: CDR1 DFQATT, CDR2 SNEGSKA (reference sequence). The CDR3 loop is CSARSQGGDTQYF. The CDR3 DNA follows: TGCAGTGCTAGATCGCAGGGTGGAGATACGCAGTATTTT.

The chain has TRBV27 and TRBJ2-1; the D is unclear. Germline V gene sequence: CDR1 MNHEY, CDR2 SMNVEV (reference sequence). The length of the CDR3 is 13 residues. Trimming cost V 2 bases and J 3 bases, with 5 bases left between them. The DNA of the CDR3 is TGTGCCAGCAGTTTAAGAGGCTACAATGAGCAGTTCTTC. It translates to CASSLRGYNEQFF.

The CDR3 loop reads CASSLNEGNNEQFF. In nucleotides, the CDR3 is TGCGCCAGCAGCTTGAATGAGGGGAACAATGAGCAGTTCTTC. The chain has TRBV5-1 and TRBJ2-1; D may be TRBD1 or TRBD2 (5 bases each). Per germline, CDR1 SGHRS and CDR2 YFSETQ. Trimming cost V 1 base and J 5 bases, with 10 bases left between them. The CDR3 consists of 14 residues.